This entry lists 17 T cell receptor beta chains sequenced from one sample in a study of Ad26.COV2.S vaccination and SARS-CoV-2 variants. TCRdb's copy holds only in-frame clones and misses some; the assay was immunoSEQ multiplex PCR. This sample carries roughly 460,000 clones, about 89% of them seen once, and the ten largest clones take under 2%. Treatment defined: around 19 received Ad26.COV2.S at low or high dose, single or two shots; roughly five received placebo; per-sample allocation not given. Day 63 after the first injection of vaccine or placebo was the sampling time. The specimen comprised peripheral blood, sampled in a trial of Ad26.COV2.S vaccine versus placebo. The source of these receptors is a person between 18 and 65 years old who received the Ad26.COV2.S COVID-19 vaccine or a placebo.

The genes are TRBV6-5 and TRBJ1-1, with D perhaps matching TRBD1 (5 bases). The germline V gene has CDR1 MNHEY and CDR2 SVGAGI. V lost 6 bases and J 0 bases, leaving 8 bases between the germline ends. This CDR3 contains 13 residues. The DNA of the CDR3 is TGTGCCAGCAGGGGGACGGTGAACACTGAAGCTTTCTTT. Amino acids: CASRGTVNTEAFF.

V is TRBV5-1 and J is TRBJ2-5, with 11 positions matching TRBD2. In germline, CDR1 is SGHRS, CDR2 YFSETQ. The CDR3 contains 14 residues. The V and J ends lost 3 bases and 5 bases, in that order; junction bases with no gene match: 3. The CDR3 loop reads CASSSPSGGETQYF. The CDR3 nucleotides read TGCGCCAGCAGCTCGCCTAGCGGGGGGGAGACCCAGTACTTC.

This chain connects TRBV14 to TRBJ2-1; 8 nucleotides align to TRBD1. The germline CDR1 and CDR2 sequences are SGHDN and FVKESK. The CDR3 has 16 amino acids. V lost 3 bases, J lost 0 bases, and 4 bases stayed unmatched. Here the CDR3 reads CASSHLGQGSYNEQFF. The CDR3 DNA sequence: TGTGCCAGCAGCCATCTAGGACAGGGCTCCTACAATGAGCAGTTCTTC.

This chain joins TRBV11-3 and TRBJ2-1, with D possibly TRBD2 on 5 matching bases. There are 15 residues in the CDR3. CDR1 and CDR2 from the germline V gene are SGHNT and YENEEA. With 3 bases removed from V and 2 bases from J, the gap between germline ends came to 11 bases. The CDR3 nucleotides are TGTGCCAGCAGCTTGATGCGGGCGGCCTACAATGAGCAGTTCTTC. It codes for CASSLMRAAYNEQFF.

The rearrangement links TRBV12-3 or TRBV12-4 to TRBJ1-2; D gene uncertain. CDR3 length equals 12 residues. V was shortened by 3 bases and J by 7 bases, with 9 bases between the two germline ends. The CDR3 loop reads CASSLNYIGYTF. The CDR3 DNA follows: TGTGCCAGCAGTTTGAATTACATTGGCTACACCTTC.

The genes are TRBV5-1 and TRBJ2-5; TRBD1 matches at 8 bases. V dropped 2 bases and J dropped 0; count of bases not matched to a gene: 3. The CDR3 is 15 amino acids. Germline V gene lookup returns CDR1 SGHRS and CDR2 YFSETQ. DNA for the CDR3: TGCGCCAGCAGCTTTGGGGACAGGTACCAAGAGACCCAGTACTTC. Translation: CASSFGDRYQETQYF. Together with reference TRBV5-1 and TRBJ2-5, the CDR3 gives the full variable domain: KAGVTQTPRYLIKTRGQQVTLSCSPISGHRSVSWYQQTPGQGLQFLFEYFSETQRNKGNFPGRFSGRQFSNSRSEMNVSTLELGDSALYLCASSFGDRYQETQYFGPGTRLLVL.

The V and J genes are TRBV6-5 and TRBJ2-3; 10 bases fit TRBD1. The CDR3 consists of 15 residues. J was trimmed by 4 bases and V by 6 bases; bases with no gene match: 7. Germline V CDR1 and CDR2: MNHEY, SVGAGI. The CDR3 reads CASSGIDRGPDTQYF. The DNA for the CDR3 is TGTGCCAGCAGCGGGATAGACAGGGGGCCAGATACGCAGTATTTT.

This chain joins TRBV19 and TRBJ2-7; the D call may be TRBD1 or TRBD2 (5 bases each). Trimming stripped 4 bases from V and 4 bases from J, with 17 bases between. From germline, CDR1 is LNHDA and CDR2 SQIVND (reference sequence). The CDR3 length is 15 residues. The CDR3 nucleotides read TGTGCCAGTAGTAACCCCGGGACCCTGTGGTACGAGCAGTACTTC. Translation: CASSNPGTLWYEQYF.

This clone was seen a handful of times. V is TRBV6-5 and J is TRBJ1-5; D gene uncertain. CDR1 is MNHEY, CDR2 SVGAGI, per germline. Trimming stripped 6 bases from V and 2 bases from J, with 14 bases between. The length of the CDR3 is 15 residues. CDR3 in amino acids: CASSHGLSGNQPQHF. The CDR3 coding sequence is TGTGCCAGCAGCCACGGGTTGTCGGGCAATCAGCCCCAGCATTTT.

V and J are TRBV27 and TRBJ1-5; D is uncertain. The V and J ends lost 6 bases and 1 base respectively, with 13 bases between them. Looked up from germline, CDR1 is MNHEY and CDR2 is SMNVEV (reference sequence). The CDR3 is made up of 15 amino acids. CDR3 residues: CASSHKGGSNQPQHF. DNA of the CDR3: TGTGCCAGCAGCCATAAGGGAGGGAGCAATCAGCCCCAGCATTTT.

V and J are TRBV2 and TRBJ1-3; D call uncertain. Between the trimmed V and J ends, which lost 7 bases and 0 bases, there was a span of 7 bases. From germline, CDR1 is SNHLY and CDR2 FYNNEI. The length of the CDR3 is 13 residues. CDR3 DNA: TGTGCCAGCACAGAAAACTCTGGAAACACCATATATTTT. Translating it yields CASTENSGNTIYF. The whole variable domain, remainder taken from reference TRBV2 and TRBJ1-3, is EPEVTQTPSHQVTQMGQEVILRCVPISNHLYFYWYRQILGQKVEFLVSFYNNEISEKSEIFDDQFSVERPDGSNFTLKIRSTKLEDSAMYFCASTENSGNTIYFGEGSWLTVV.

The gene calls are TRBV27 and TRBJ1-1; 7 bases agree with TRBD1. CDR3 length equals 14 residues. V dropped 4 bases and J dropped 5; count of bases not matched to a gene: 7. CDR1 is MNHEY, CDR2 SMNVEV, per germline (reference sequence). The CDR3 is CASSSQGIGTEAFF. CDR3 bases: TGTGCCAGCAGTTCACAGGGGATAGGAACTGAAGCTTTCTTT.

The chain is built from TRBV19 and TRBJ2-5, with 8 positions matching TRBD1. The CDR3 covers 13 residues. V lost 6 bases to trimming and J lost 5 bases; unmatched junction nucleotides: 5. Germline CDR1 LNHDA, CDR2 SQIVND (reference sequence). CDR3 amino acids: CASSGTGRETQYF. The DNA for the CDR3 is TGTGCCAGTAGCGGGACAGGCCGGGAGACCCAGTACTTC. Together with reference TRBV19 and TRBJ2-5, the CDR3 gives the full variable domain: DGGITQSPKYLFRKEGQNVTLSCEQNLNHDAMYWYRQDPGQGLRLIYYSQIVNDFQKGDIAEGYSVSREKKESFPLTVTSAQKNPTAFYLCASSGTGRETQYFGPGTRLLVL.

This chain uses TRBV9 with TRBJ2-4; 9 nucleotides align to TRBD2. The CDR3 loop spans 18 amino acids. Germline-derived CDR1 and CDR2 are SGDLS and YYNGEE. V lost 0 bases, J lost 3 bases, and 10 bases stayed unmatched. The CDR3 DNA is TGTGCCAGCAGCGTAGGGCGGGGGGGCGCCTTCGGCAAAAACATTCAGTACTTC. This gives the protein CASSVGRGGAFGKNIQYF. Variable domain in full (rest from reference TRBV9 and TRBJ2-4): DSGVTQTPKHLITATGQRVTLRCSPRSGDLSVYWYQQSLDQGLQFLIQYYNGEERAKGNILERFSAQQFPDLHSELNLSSLELGDSALYFCASSVGRGGAFGKNIQYFGAGTRLSVL.

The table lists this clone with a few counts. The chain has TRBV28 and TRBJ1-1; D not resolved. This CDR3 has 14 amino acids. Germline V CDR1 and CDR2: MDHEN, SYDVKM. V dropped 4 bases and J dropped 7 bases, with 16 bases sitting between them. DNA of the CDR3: TGTGCCAGCAGTTCCCCAAGGGCGGTCTTTGAAGCTTTCTTT. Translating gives CASSSPRAVFEAFF. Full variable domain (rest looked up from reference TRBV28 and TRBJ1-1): DVKVTQSSRYLVKRTGEKVFLECVQDMDHENMFWYRQDPGLGLRLIYFSYDVKMKEKGDIPEGYSVSREKKERFSLILESASTNQTSMYLCASSSPRAVFEAFFGQGTRLTVV.

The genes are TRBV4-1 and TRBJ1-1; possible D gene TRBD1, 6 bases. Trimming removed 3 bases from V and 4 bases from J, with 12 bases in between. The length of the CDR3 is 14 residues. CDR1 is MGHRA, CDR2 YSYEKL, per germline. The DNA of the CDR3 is TGCGCCAGCAGCCAGGATGCGGGGGCCACTGAAGCTTTCTTT. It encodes CASSQDAGATEAFF.

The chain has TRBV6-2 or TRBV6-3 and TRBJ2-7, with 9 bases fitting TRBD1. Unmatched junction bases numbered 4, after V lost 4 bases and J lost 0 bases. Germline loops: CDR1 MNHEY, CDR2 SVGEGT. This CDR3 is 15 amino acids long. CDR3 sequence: CASSLRTGVSYEQYF. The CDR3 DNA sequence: TGTGCCAGCAGTTTACGGACAGGGGTCTCCTACGAGCAGTACTTC.